The clone carrying this TCR beta chain appeared many times. A much bigger clone sits one base away, suggesting this may be a read error. The data are from a study of breast tumors, draining lymph nodes, adjacent tissues. Via MiXCR, TCRdb re-called the multiplex PCR reads, giving one row per CDR3 protein. In the table there are tens of thousands of distinct CDR3 sequences, about 27% of which are singletons. Breast cancer patients provided tissue from their axillary draining lymph nodes. The V gene lost 5 bases and the J gene lost 5 bases, with 9 bases spanning the gap. CDR1 is MDHEN and CDR2 is SYDVKM in the germline V gene. The CDR3 length is 12 residues.

Specimen: axillary lymph node tissue. The receptor was derived from a female donor with breast cancer. Some clones in this sample may be carry-over from other donors' samples. The chain couples TRBV28 to TRBJ1-2, with D perhaps TRBD1 (5 bases). The CDR3 sequence: CASSRTGYGYTF. The CDR3 DNA sequence: TGTGCCAGCAGTCGAACAGGTTATGGCTACACCTTC.